These 24 T cell receptor beta chains were all obtained from the same sample, sequenced in a study of blood T cell repertoires in COVID-19. Libraries were prepared by immunoSEQ multiplex PCR; TCRdb keeps only in-frame clonotypes and omits some of them. Counted here are a few hundred thousand clones, approximately 91% occurring once; the ten biggest clones make up 1.2%. Sequenced: PBMCs or T cells enriched from blood (not recorded which). The source of these receptors is a human donor in a cohort exposed to, infected with or recovered from COVID-19 (not recorded which). The donor label of this sample is uncertain.

The V call is TRBV6-5, the J call TRBJ2-7; 8 bases fit TRBD2. The V and J ends lost 5 bases and 3 bases, in that order; junction bases with no gene match: 3. The CDR3 totals 13 residues. The V gene's germline CDR1 is MNHEY and CDR2 SVGAGI. CDR3 DNA: TGTGCCAGCAGTCCGCGGGGGGTCTACGAGCAGTACTTC. Residues: CASSPRGVYEQYF.

This chain joins TRBV12-3 or TRBV12-4 and TRBJ1-1, with D tentatively TRBD1 (5 bases). V lost 7 bases and J 4 bases, leaving 13 bases between the germline ends. The CDR3 has 13 residues. CDR3 in amino acids: CASTVGGRTEAFF. The CDR3 nucleotides are TGTGCCAGCACCGTCGGGGGACGCACTGAAGCTTTCTTT.

The V call is TRBV5-1, the J call TRBJ1-4, with 9 bases lining up with TRBD1. Trimming at V came to 5 bases and at J to 8 bases, leaving 10 bases not matched to a gene. Germline lookup yields CDR1 SGHRS and CDR2 YFSETQ. CDR3 size: 15 residues. The CDR3 nucleotides are TGCGCCAGCAGTTACCGACAGGGGGAGGGAGAAAAACTGTTTTTT. Translation gives CASSYRQGEGEKLFF.

The chain employs TRBV5-4 and TRBJ1-2, with a weak D call TRBD1 (6 bases). This CDR3 has 17 amino acids. Between the trimmed V and J ends, which lost 0 bases and 0 bases, there was a span of 15 bases. The germline V gene has CDR1 SGHNT and CDR2 YYREEE (reference sequence). CDR3 nucleotides: TGTGCCAGCAGCTTGGGATCGGCGGGGGCCGCTAACTATGGCTACACCTTC. It translates to CASSLGSAGAANYGYTF.

The chain couples TRBV18 to TRBJ2-7; TRBD1 might be the D (5 bases). Per germline, CDR1 KGHSH and CDR2 LQKENI. The ends were cut back, 7 bases at V and 3 bases at J, with 10 bases in the middle. This CDR3 is built from 12 residues. CDR3 DNA: TGTGCCAGCTTACCTCAGGGCTACGAGCAGTACTTC. It yields the protein CASLPQGYEQYF. Based on the CDR3 plus reference TRBV18 and TRBJ2-7, the full variable domain is NAGVMQNPRHLVRRRGQEARLRCSPMKGHSHVYWYRQLPEEGLKFMVYLQKENIIDESGMPKERFSAEFPKEGPSILRIQQVVRGDSAAYFCASLPQGYEQYFGPGTRLTVT.

This clone has more than one count but fewer than ten. This sequence joins TRBV7-2 and TRBJ2-2; 13 bases fit TRBD2. CDR3 size: 14 residues. Germline CDR1 reads SGHTA; CDR2 reads FQGNSA. J lost 5 bases, V lost 9 bases, and 3 bases had no gene match. The CDR3 DNA reads as TGTGCCAGTTCGACTAGCGGGGGGACCGGGGAGCTGTTTTTT. Translating it yields CASSTSGGTGELFF.

This rearrangement joins TRBV2 to TRBJ2-3, with a possible D match to TRBD1 (6 bases). CDR3 size: 18 residues. V lost 3 bases, J lost 0 bases, and 19 bases lay in between. Germline V gene sequence: CDR1 SNHLY, CDR2 FYNNEI. This CDR3 reads CASSDPRDIKQSTDTQYF. In nucleotides, the CDR3 is TGTGCCAGCAGTGATCCCCGGGACATTAAACAAAGCACAGATACGCAGTATTTT.

The J gene is TRBJ1-6, the V gene TRBV27; a possible D gene is TRBD1 (5 bases). The V gene lost 4 bases and the J gene lost 9 bases, with 7 bases spanning the gap. This CDR3 has 12 residues. Germline V lookup: CDR1 MNHEY, CDR2 SMNVEV (reference sequence). The chain's CDR3 is CASSSQGSPLHF. The CDR3 bases are TGTGCCAGCAGTTCTCAGGGTTCACCCCTCCACTTT.

For the CDR3, the DNA is TGTGCCAGCAGCCGGGACAGGGCCTACGAGCAGTACTTC. Its translation: CASSRDRAYEQYF. The chain combines TRBV5-4 with TRBJ2-7; the match to TRBD1 covers 9 bases. The CDR3 length is 13 residues. Looked up from germline, CDR1 is SGHNT and CDR2 is YYREEE (reference sequence). With 4 bases clipped from V and 2 bases from J, the junction kept 1 base outside the gene matches.

The count of this clone is one. The rearrangement joins TRBV6-5 to TRBJ1-2; TRBD1 matches at 7 bases. V was clipped by 6 bases and J by 5 bases; unmatched bases: 9. Germline CDR1 MNHEY, CDR2 SVGAGI. CDR3 size: 14 residues. The CDR3, as DNA: TGTGCCAGCAGGTCTGGGGACAGAGATTATGGCTACACCTTC. Translation gives CASRSGDRDYGYTF.

The V call is TRBV7-9, the J call TRBJ1-2, with 7 bases that match TRBD1. Germline V gene lookup returns CDR1 SEHNR and CDR2 FQNEAQ (reference sequence). V was pared by 4 bases and J by 5 bases, with 7 bases of the junction left unmatched. CDR3 length equals 14 residues. DNA of the CDR3: TGTGCCAGCAGCTCGACAGGGTCTAGTTATGGCTACACCTTC. Translation gives CASSSTGSSYGYTF. Variable domain in full (rest from reference TRBV7-9 and TRBJ1-2): DTGVSQNPRHKITKRGQNVTFRCDPISEHNRLYWYRQTLGQGPEFLTYFQNEAQLEKSRLLSDRFSAERPKGSFSTLEIQRTEQGDSAMYLCASSSTGSSYGYTFGSGTRLTVV.

This chain connects TRBV9 to TRBJ2-7, with TRBD1 matching over 7 bases. The CDR3 runs to 15 residues. The V gene's germline CDR1 is SGDLS and CDR2 YYNGEE. V trimming: 3 bases; J trimming: 4 bases; junction bases outside the gene matches: 10. The CDR3 sequence is CASSGAGQEIYEQYF. Here the CDR3 DNA reads TGTGCCAGCAGCGGGGCAGGACAGGAAATTTACGAGCAGTACTTC.

This chain connects TRBV24-1 to TRBJ2-2, with TRBD1 matching 8 bases. Losses at the gene ends were 8 bases for V and 1 base for J; bases not matched to a gene: 2. This CDR3 is built from 14 residues. Germline CDR1 and CDR2: KGHDR and SFDVKD. The CDR3 region has the DNA TGTGCCACCAAGGACAGGGTGAACACCGGGGAGCTGTTTTTT. This sequence encodes CATKDRVNTGELFF.

This clone was picked up one time. The J gene is TRBJ1-1, the V gene TRBV3-1 (or the pseudogene TRBV3-2); the D is unclear. The CDR3 extends over 16 amino acids. V was cut by 0 bases and J by 9 bases, with 20 bases left in between. Per the germline V gene, CDR1 is LGHDT and CDR2 is YNNKEL (reference sequence). The CDR3 is CASSQDNGGEARKAFF. The DNA for the CDR3 is TGTGCCAGCAGCCAAGATAATGGCGGGGAGGCACGGAAAGCTTTCTTT.

The chain uses TRBV30 and TRBJ2-1; D possibly corresponds to TRBD2 (6 bases). Trimming left V 2 bases short and J 6 bases short, with 11 bases between. CDR3 length equals 13 residues. Per germline, CDR1 GTSNPN and CDR2 SVGIG (reference sequence). The CDR3 spells CAWSRLVSNEQFF. Written as DNA, the CDR3 is TGTGCCTGGAGTAGACTAGTAAGCAATGAGCAGTTCTTC.

V usage is TRBV3-1 (or the pseudogene TRBV3-2) and J usage is TRBJ1-1, with 7 positions matching TRBD1. CDR3 length: 16 amino acids. Germline trimming cut 7 bases from V and 1 base from J; bases unmatched to any gene: 12. Germline assignment: CDR1 LGHDT and CDR2 YNNKEL (reference sequence). The CDR3 is CASMQGVMSTNTEAFF. CDR3 DNA sequence: TGTGCCAGCATGCAGGGGGTTATGTCGACGAACACTGAAGCTTTCTTT.

The chain uses TRBV30 and TRBJ1-5; unclear D gene. The CDR3 extends over 13 amino acids. CDR1 is GTSNPN, CDR2 SVGIG, per germline (reference sequence). V was pared by 0 bases and J by 4 bases, with 7 bases between. This CDR3 reads CAWSVWPNQPQHF. CDR3 DNA sequence: TGTGCCTGGAGTGTTTGGCCTAATCAGCCCCAGCATTTT.

V is TRBV18 and J is TRBJ2-6, with D tentatively TRBD1 (5 bases). CDR3 size: 15 residues. Between the trimmed V and J ends, which lost 0 bases and 2 bases, there was a span of 5 bases. Germline values: CDR1 KGHSH, CDR2 LQKENI. CDR3: CASSPPTAGANVLTF. For the CDR3, the DNA is TGTGCCAGCTCACCACCGACAGCTGGGGCCAACGTCCTGACTTTC.

The CDR3 region has the DNA TGTGCCAGCAGCTTAGAACAGGCCTCCCCTGAAGCTTTCTTT. As protein: CASSLEQASPEAFF. The chain joins TRBV11-2 to TRBJ1-1, with TRBD1 as a possible D gene (5 bases). The CDR3 is 14 amino acids. Germline-derived CDR1 and CDR2 are SGHAT and FQNNGV. Between the trimmed V and J ends, which lost 0 bases and 6 bases, there was a span of 11 bases.

V is TRBV2 and J is TRBJ1-1, with 8 bases matching TRBD1. CDR3 length: 15 amino acids. CDR1 SNHLY and CDR2 FYNNEI come from the germline V gene. V shed 6 bases and J 1 base; nucleotides not matched to a gene: 7. CDR3: CASSVRQGTNTEAFF. The CDR3 DNA is TGTGCCAGCAGCGTCAGACAGGGGACGAACACTGAAGCTTTCTTT.

The gene calls are TRBV4-1 and TRBJ1-4; 9 nucleotides line up with TRBD1. The ends lost 4 bases at V and 2 bases at J; junction bases unmatched: 17. The CDR3 totals 20 residues. CDR1 is MGHRA, CDR2 YSYEKL, per germline. The CDR3 is CASSPLGLPGQGPTNEKLFF. CDR3 DNA sequence: TGCGCCAGCAGCCCCTTGGGTCTTCCGGGACAGGGACCCACTAATGAAAAACTGTTTTTT.

The J gene is TRBJ2-7, the V gene TRBV19, with D possibly being TRBD1 (5 bases). Germline values: CDR1 LNHDA, CDR2 SQIVND (reference sequence). The length of the CDR3 is 12 residues. V lost 5 bases to trimming and J lost 5 bases, with 10 bases between them. The chain's CDR3 is CASSEAGHEQYF. CDR3 bases: TGTGCCAGTAGTGAGGCAGGGCACGAGCAGTACTTC.

The V and J genes are TRBV11-2 and TRBJ2-5, with 11 bases lining up with TRBD2. The germline V gene has CDR1 SGHAT and CDR2 FQNNGV. This CDR3 comprises 15 residues. The V and J ends lost 5 bases and 4 bases, in that order; junction bases with no gene match: 6. CDR3: CASSLSGGAVETQYF. The DNA of the CDR3 is TGTGCCAGCAGCCTTAGCGGGGGGGCCGTAGAGACCCAGTACTTC.

As DNA, the CDR3 is TGTGCCAGCAGGACTAGCGGGGCATACAATGAGCAGTTCTTC. Encoded protein: CASRTSGAYNEQFF. This chain links TRBV11-2 with TRBJ2-1; TRBD2 aligns across 11 bases. CDR3 size: 14 residues. Germline V gene sequence: CDR1 SGHAT, CDR2 FQNNGV. V was clipped by 6 bases and J by 4 bases; unmatched bases: 2.